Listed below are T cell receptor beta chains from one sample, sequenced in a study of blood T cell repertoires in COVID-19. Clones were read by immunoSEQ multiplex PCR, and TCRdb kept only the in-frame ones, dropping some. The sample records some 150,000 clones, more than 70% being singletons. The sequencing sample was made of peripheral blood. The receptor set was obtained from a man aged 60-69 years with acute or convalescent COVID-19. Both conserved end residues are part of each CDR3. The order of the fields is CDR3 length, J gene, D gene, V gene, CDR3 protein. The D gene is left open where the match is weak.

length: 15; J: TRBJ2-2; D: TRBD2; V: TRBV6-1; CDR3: CASSEASGATGELFF
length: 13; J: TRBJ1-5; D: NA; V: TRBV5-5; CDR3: CASSSEQDLPQHF
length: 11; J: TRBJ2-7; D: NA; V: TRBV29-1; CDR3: CSVDTGYEQYF
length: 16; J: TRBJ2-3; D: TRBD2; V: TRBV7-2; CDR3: CASSLIAGGPGDTQYF
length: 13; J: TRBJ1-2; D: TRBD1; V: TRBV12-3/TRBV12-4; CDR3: CASTTQGAGGYTF
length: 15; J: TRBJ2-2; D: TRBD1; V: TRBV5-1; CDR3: CASRYRTGEAGELFF
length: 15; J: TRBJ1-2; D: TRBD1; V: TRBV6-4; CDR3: CASIVQGKCNYGYTF
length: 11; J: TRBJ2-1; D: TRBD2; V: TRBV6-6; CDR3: CASKSGGPRFF
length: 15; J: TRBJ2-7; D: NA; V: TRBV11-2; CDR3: CASSHDSRALNEQYF
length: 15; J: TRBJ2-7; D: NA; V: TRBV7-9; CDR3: CASSFTVMGSYEQYF
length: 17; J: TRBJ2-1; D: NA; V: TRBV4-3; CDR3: CASSQERSSESYNEQFF